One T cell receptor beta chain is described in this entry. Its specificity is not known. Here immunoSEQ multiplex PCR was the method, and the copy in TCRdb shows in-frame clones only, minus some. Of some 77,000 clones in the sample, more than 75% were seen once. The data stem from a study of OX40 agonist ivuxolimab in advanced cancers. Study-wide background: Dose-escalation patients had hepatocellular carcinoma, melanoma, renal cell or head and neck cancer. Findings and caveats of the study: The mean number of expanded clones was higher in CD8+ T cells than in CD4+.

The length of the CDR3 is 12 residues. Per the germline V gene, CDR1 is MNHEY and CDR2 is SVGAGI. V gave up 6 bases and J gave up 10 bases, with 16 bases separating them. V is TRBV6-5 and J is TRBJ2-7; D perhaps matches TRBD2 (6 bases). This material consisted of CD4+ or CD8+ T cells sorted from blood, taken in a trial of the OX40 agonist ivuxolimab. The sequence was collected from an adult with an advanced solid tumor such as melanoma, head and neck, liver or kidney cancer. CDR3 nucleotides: TGTGCCAGCAGCCAACGCCGGGAGCAACAGTACTTC. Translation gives CASSQRREQQYF.